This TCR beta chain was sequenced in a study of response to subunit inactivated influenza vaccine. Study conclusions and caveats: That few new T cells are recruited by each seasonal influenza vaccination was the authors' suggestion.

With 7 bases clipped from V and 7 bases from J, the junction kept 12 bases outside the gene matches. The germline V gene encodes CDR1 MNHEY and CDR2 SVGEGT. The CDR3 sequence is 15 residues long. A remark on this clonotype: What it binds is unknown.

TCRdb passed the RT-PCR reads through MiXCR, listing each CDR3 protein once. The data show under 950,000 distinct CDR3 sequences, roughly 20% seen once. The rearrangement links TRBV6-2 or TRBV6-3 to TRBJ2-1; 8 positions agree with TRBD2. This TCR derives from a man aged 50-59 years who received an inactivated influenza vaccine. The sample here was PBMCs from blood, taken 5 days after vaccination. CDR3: CASTNEAGGRNEQFF. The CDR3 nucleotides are TGTGCCAGCACCAACGAGGCGGGAGGTCGGAATGAGCAGTTCTTC.